Listed here are 10 T cell receptor beta chains from one sample, sequenced in a study of blood T cells in healthy people across ages. A sample-barcoded 5' primer and a J-beta primer mix were used in a second PCR of about 6 to 12 cycles. TCRdb processed the 5' RACE reads anew with MiXCR; each CDR3 protein has one entry. The sample has about 1.4 million distinct CDR3 sequences, around 59% seen once; the top ten hold 6.7%. The specimen sequenced was blood. Receptors were obtained from a man aged 18 to 30 in good health.

This clonotype was seen a few times. This rearrangement joins TRBV27 to TRBJ2-6; TRBD1 aligns across 7 bases. This CDR3 is 17 amino acids long. Germline V gene lookup returns CDR1 MNHEY and CDR2 SMNVEV (reference sequence). The junction had 7 bases not matched to a gene; V was cut back by 5 bases and J by 0 bases. CDR3 DNA sequence: TGTGCCAGCAGTGTCGGGGACAGAGACTCTGGGGCCAACGTCCTGACTTTC. It specifies CASSVGDRDSGANVLTF.

The V call is TRBV9, the J call TRBJ2-6; D call uncertain. This CDR3 is built from 16 residues. Trimming shortened V by 6 bases and J by 0 bases, and 13 bases separated the two germline ends. Germline CDR1 SGDLS, CDR2 YYNGEE. CDR3 region: CASNSGVDSGANVLTF. CDR3 sequence (DNA): TGTGCCAGCAACTCCGGAGTGGACTCTGGGGCCAACGTCCTGACTTTC.

V gene TRBV5-1 combines with J gene TRBJ2-7; TRBD2 matches 10 bases. Germline V gives CDR1 SGHRS, CDR2 YFSETQ. This CDR3 comprises 14 residues. Trimming cost V 6 bases and J 6 bases; bases outside gene matches: 9. The CDR3 DNA sequence: TGCGCCAGCACCAATATGGGACTAGCGAGCGAGCAGTACTTC. Amino acids: CASTNMGLASEQYF.

This clonotype has only a few counts. The chain links TRBV7-2 to TRBJ2-7; 7 nucleotides align to TRBD1. This CDR3 is built from 15 residues. After removal of 5 bases from V and 6 bases from J, the junction contained 13 bases not matched to a gene. Germline V gives CDR1 SGHTA, CDR2 FQGNSA. CDR3 loop: CASSPWGTGAREQYF. The CDR3 coding sequence is TGTGCCAGCAGCCCTTGGGGAACAGGGGCTCGCGAGCAGTACTTC. Drawing the rest from reference TRBV7-2 and TRBJ2-7, the complete variable domain is GAGVSQSPSNKVTEKGKDVELRCDPISGHTALYWYRQSLGQGLEFLIYFQGNSAPDKSGLPSDRFSAERTGGSVSTLTIQRTQQEDSAVYLCASSPWGTGAREQYFGPGTRLTVT.

In its sample, this clonotype was seen once. The chain links TRBV20-1 to TRBJ2-5; TRBD2 is a possible D gene (7 bases). The germline CDR1 and CDR2 sequences are DFQATT and SNEGSKA (reference sequence). V lost 8 bases and J lost 4, with 23 bases in between. The CDR3 runs 15 residues. This CDR3 is CSSGQPGLPAETQYF. CDR3 coding DNA: TGCAGTAGCGGACAGCCGGGACTACCGGCAGAGACCCAGTACTTC.

V gene TRBV20-1 combines with J gene TRBJ1-1, with 9 nucleotides matching TRBD1. Germline CDR1 DFQATT, CDR2 SNEGSKA (reference sequence). Trimming took 0 bases from V and 7 from J; bases not matched to a gene: 6. The CDR3 runs 14 residues. The CDR3 sequence: CSAREQTGGGEAFF. CDR3 DNA: TGCAGTGCTAGAGAACAGACAGGGGGGGGTGAAGCTTTCTTT.

The chain recombines TRBV15 with TRBJ2-5, with TRBD2 identical over 8 bases. V lost 0 bases, J lost 11 bases, and 14 bases stayed unmatched. The V gene's germline CDR1 is LNHNV and CDR2 YYDKDF (reference sequence). The CDR3 is 16 residues long. CDR3 protein: CATSRDLGTRFSEQYF. CDR3 sequence (DNA): TGTGCCACCAGCAGAGATTTAGGGACTAGGTTTAGTGAGCAGTACTTC.

This clonotype was seen more than once but under ten times. V is TRBV6-2 or TRBV6-3 and J is TRBJ2-2; D is unclear. Germline lookup yields CDR1 MNHEY and CDR2 SVGEGT. This CDR3 contains 11 residues. Trimming shortened V by 6 bases and J by 5 bases, and 4 bases separated the two germline ends. The CDR3 nucleotides read TGTGCCAGCAGACTTACCGGGGAGCTGTTTTTT. It codes for CASRLTGELFF.

The chain carries TRBV12-5 and TRBJ2-1; D is unresolved. The CDR3 covers 13 residues. Per germline, CDR1 LGHNT and CDR2 FRNRAP. The V gene lost 6 bases and the J gene lost 4 bases, with 10 bases spanning the gap. CDR3 sequence: CASGKTDYNEQFF. The CDR3 DNA reads as TGTGCTAGTGGGAAGACTGATTACAATGAGCAGTTCTTC.

The rearrangement links TRBV6-5 to TRBJ2-4, with D unresolved. The DNA end is more similar to TRBJ2-5, so the J call may be wrong. Germline assignment: CDR1 MNHEY and CDR2 SVGAGI. This CDR3 spans 14 amino acids. The CDR3 sequence: CASSPYGSQETQYF. The DNA for the CDR3 is TGTGCCAGCAGCCCCTACGGGTCCCAAGAGACCCAGTACTTC.